Listed below are T cell receptor beta chains from one sample, sequenced in a study of blood T cell repertoires in COVID-19. Profiling relied on immunoSEQ multiplex PCR, and the TCRdb table lists in-frame clones only, not all of them. The table includes over 150,000 clones, about 80% detected once. The specimen was peripheral blood. These receptors all come from a woman in her sixties or seventies with COVID-19, enrolled during active disease. CDR3s include the opening cysteine and the closing phenylalanine or tryptophan. Fields, in order: D gene, V gene, clone size, J gene, CDR3 protein, CDR3 DNA. D genes are given only for firm matches. Some rows mark clone size as missing; the rest say once, few, many or name a class of expanded clone.

>TRBD1|TRBV27|NA|TRBJ1-1
CAASTQGQQAFF
TGTGCCGCTTCGACACAGGGACAGCAAGCTTTCTTT
>NA|TRBV15|NA|TRBJ1-2
CATSSLRQVSNYGYTF
TGTGCCACCAGCAGTCTCAGACAGGTCTCTAACTATGGCTACACCTTC
>NA|TRBV7-3|NA|TRBJ2-2
CASSLGRWTGELFF
TGTGCCAGCAGCTTGGGCAGGTGGACCGGGGAGCTGTTTTTT
>NA|TRBV5-8|NA|TRBJ1-1
CASSLVGGADREAFF
TGTGCCAGCAGCTTGGTGGGCGGGGCAGATCGGGAGGCTTTCTTT
>TRBD2|TRBV6-5|NA|TRBJ2-1
CASSTLLAGYNEQFF
TGTGCCAGCAGTACCTTGCTAGCGGGGTACAATGAGCAGTTCTTC
>TRBD2|TRBV15|few|TRBJ2-3
CATSRVTGGPADTQYF
TGTGCCACCAGCAGAGTTACGGGGGGGCCCGCAGATACGCAGTATTTT
>NA|TRBV19|once|TRBJ1-1
CASKTGNTEAFF
TGTGCCAGTAAAACAGGGAACACTGAAGCTTTCTTT
>TRBD1|TRBV27|NA|TRBJ1-5
CASSSGQVAQPQHF
TGTGCCAGCAGTTCTGGACAGGTGGCTCAGCCCCAGCATTTT
>TRBD2|TRBV30|NA|TRBJ2-2
CAWKGLVTGELFF
TGTGCCTGGAAGGGACTAGTCACCGGGGAGCTGTTTTTT
>NA|TRBV9|NA|TRBJ2-1
CASSVTGSYNEQFF
TGTGCCAGCAGCGTAACGGGTTCCTACAATGAGCAGTTCTTC
>NA|TRBV19|NA|TRBJ1-1
CASSIKAGLKDTEAFF
TGTGCCAGTAGTATAAAGGCGGGGCTTAAGGACACTGAAGCTTTCTTT
>NA|TRBV9|NA|TRBJ1-3
CASSVSHIHSGNTIYF
TGTGCCAGCAGCGTGTCTCATATACACTCTGGAAACACCATATATTTT
>TRBD2|TRBV6-4|few|TRBJ2-1
CASSELAGGGEQFF
TGTGCCAGCAGTGAACTAGCGGGAGGTGGTGAGCAGTTCTTC
>TRBD2|TRBV18|NA|TRBJ2-7
CASSPPGTSGLSSYEQYF
TGTGCCAGCTCACCCCCGGGGACTAGCGGGCTGAGCTCCTACGAGCAGTACTTC
>TRBD1|TRBV6-1|NA|TRBJ1-5
CASSERQGLSNQPQHF
TGTGCCAGCAGTGAGAGACAGGGCCTTAGCAATCAGCCCCAGCATTTT
>NA|TRBV7-2|NA|TRBJ2-1
CASSLASGTSYNEQFF
TGTGCCAGCAGCTTAGCCTCAGGAACCTCCTACAATGAGCAGTTCTTC
>TRBD1|TRBV5-1|NA|TRBJ2-7
CASSEGQGTPYEQYF
TGCGCCAGCAGCGAAGGACAGGGGACCCCCTACGAGCAGTACTTC
>NA|TRBV27|NA|TRBJ1-2
CASSPPSTLAGINYGYTF
TGTGCCAGCAGTCCTCCCTCGACACTCGCAGGGATTAACTATGGCTACACCTTC
>TRBD1|TRBV29-1|NA|TRBJ1-1
CSARKSGTGTEAFF
TGCAGCGCCCGGAAGTCCGGGACAGGGACTGAAGCTTTCTTT
>NA|TRBV24-1|few|TRBJ1-2
CATSDEGYGYTF
TGTGCCACCAGTGATGAGGGCTATGGCTACACCTTC
>TRBD1|TRBV18|NA|TRBJ1-6
CASSRIDRVDSPLHF
TGTGCCAGCTCACGGATAGACAGGGTGGATTCACCCCTCCACTTT
>NA|TRBV19|few|TRBJ2-2
CASRRSGELFF
TGTGCCAGTAGACGGTCCGGGGAGCTGTTTTTT
>NA|TRBV29-1|NA|TRBJ1-1
CSVVDSGGGAEAFF
TGCAGCGTTGTCGACTCGGGAGGAGGTGCTGAAGCTTTCTTT
>NA|TRBV19|few|TRBJ1-5
CASSIARVPVGQPQHF
TGTGCCAGTAGTATAGCCAGGGTCCCGGTCGGTCAGCCCCAGCATTTT
>NA|TRBV25-1|NA|TRBJ1-6
CASSSRSNSPLHF
TGTGCCAGCAGTAGCAGGTCGAATTCACCCCTCCACTTT
>NA|TRBV5-8|NA|TRBJ1-1
CASSLETYQNTEAFF
TGTGCCAGCAGCTTGGAGACATACCAGAACACTGAAGCTTTCTTT
>NA|TRBV5-1|NA|TRBJ2-2
CASSYGGWNTGELFF
TGCGCCAGCAGCTACGGGGGATGGAACACCGGGGAGCTGTTTTTT
>TRBD2|TRBV9|NA|TRBJ2-5
CASSFTGTSGGGETQYF
TGTGCCAGCAGCTTTACCGGGACTAGCGGGGGGGGAGAGACCCAGTACTTC
>NA|TRBV18|NA|TRBJ2-3
CASSRLALNTDTQYF
TGTGCCAGCTCACGGCTAGCTCTTAACACAGATACGCAGTATTTT
>TRBD1|TRBV9|NA|TRBJ1-2
CASSPGTGLYGYTF
TGTGCCAGCAGCCCAGGGACAGGACTCTATGGCTACACCTTC
>NA|TRBV6-1|NA|TRBJ1-2
CASSEGPPYPSMAIRECTF
TGTGCCAGCAGTGAAGGCCCTCCCTATCCTTCTATGGCTATAAGGGAGTGCACCTTC
>TRBD1|TRBV5-1|NA|TRBJ1-1
CASSGGQGWFWDTEAFF
TGCGCCAGCAGCGGGGGACAGGGTTGGTTTTGGGACACTGAAGCTTTCTTT
>NA|TRBV12-3/TRBV12-4|NA|TRBJ1-6
CASSLGLSPLHF
TGTGCCAGCAGTCTAGGGCTTTCACCCCTCCACTTT
>NA|TRBV5-4|NA|TRBJ2-1
CASSLAGTRGNEQFF
TGTGCCAGCAGCTTGGCGGGGACAAGGGGAAATGAGCAGTTCTTC
>TRBD2|TRBV7-7|NA|TRBJ2-3
CASSLAGGADTQYF
TGTGCTAGCAGTCTAGCGGGAGGGGCAGATACGCAGTATTTT
>TRBD2|TRBV9|NA|TRBJ2-1
CASSDRASSGAYNEQFF
TGTGCCAGCAGCGACCGGGCGTCTAGCGGGGCCTACAATGAGCAGTTCTTC
>TRBD1|TRBV6-1|NA|TRBJ1-1
CASSEGQRNTEAFF
TGTGCCAGCAGTGAGGGACAGAGGAACACTGAAGCTTTCTTT
>TRBD2|TRBV9|NA|TRBJ2-1
CASTAVDGRAREQFF
TGTGCCAGCACCGCCGTGGACGGGAGGGCCCGTGAGCAGTTCTTC
>NA|TRBV18|NA|TRBJ1-2
CASSPRQNYGYTF
TGTGCCAGCTCACCGCGACAGAACTATGGCTACACCTTC
>NA|TRBV2|NA|TRBJ1-5
CASSGNSNQPQHF
TGTGCCAGCAGCGGGAATAGCAATCAGCCCCAGCATTTT
>TRBD1|TRBV7-8|NA|TRBJ1-3
CASSLAGSGTGTGNTIYF
TGTGCCAGCAGCTTAGCGGGTTCCGGGACAGGGACTGGAAACACCATATATTTT
>TRBD2|TRBV19|NA|TRBJ2-3
CASSAGTSAFHTQYF
TGTGCCAGTAGTGCCGGGACTAGTGCCTTCCATACGCAGTATTTT
>NA|TRBV11-2|NA|TRBJ2-5
CASSLERKETQYF
TGTGCCAGCAGCTTAGAGAGAAAGGAGACCCAGTACTTC
>NA|TRBV5-4|few|TRBJ1-2
CASSPWSDARAYTF
TGTGCCAGCAGCCCCTGGTCCGACGCGAGGGCCTACACCTTC
>NA|TRBV7-9|NA|TRBJ1-1
CASSSRGGGGVTEAFF
TGTGCCAGCAGCTCCCGGGGAGGTGGGGGAGTTACTGAAGCTTTCTTT
>NA|TRBV19|NA|TRBJ1-1
CASSMRRKVNTEAFF
TGTGCCAGTAGTATGCGGAGAAAAGTGAACACTGAAGCTTTCTTT
>TRBD1|TRBV18|few|TRBJ2-1
CASSQGQGVYNEQFF
TGTGCCAGCTCACAGGGACAGGGGGTATACAATGAGCAGTTCTTC
>NA|TRBV6-6|NA|TRBJ1-5
CASPAQNQPQHF
TGTGCCAGCCCCGCTCAGAATCAGCCCCAGCATTTT
>NA|TRBV18|few|TRBJ1-2
CASSPRQDYGYTF
TGTGCCAGCTCACCACGGCAGGACTATGGCTACACCTTC
>NA|TRBV12-3/TRBV12-4|once|TRBJ1-2
CASSLRSYGYTF
TGTGCCAGCAGTTTAAGGAGCTATGGCTACACCTTC
>TRBD2|TRBV11-2|NA|TRBJ2-1
CASSLEASGRSLFGNEQFF
TGTGCCAGCAGCTTAGAGGCAAGCGGGAGGTCCTTATTCGGGAATGAGCAGTTCTTC
>NA|TRBV6-1|NA|TRBJ2-3
CASSDSGGIPDTQYF
TGTGCCAGCAGTGACAGCGGCGGGATCCCAGATACGCAGTATTTT
>TRBD1|TRBV28|NA|TRBJ1-5
CASRLGGQNQPQHF
TGTGCCAGCAGGTTGGGGGGACAGAATCAGCCCCAGCATTTT